One sample yielded the 14 T cell receptor beta chains listed below, sequenced in a study of T cells after yellow fever vaccination. TCRdb used MiXCR to reprocess the 5' RACE reads, holding one entry per CDR3 protein. Among under 250,000 distinct CDR3 sequences, 6.9% were seen once, and the ten largest hold approximately 0.84%. The sample in question was CD4+ T cells sorted from PBMCs, obtained 15 days after the yellow fever booster vaccination. Receptors were obtained from a man aged 30 to 45 who received the YFV17D yellow fever vaccine.

In its sample, this clonotype was seen a few times. CDR3: CATSDSNQPQHF. In nucleotides, the CDR3 is TGTGCCACCAGTGACTCCAATCAGCCCCAGCATTTT. V is TRBV24-1 and J is TRBJ1-5, with unresolved D. The CDR3 sequence is 12 residues long. Trimming left V 4 bases short and J 3 bases short, with 3 bases between. Germline V lookup: CDR1 KGHDR, CDR2 SFDVKD.

This clonotype was detected many times. The V call is TRBV18, the J call TRBJ2-1; 11 bases match TRBD2. Trimming cost V 4 bases and J 12 bases; bases outside gene matches: 5. Germline lookup yields CDR1 KGHSH and CDR2 LQKENI. CDR3 length: 13 amino acids. CDR3: CASSQGLAEPQFF. The CDR3 DNA is TGTGCCAGCTCACAGGGACTAGCGGAACCGCAGTTCTTC.

This clonotype was counted ten times or more. The V gene is TRBV7-9, the J gene TRBJ1-4, with D hard to call. The CDR3 runs to 13 residues. Trimming took 4 bases from V and 5 from J, leaving 8 bases between them. CDR1 SEHNR and CDR2 FQNEAQ come from the germline V gene (reference sequence). CDR3 in DNA: TGTGCCAGCAGCTCGATGCCAAATGAAAAACTGTTTTTT. Its protein is CASSSMPNEKLFF.

The genes are TRBV4-1 and TRBJ2-7; TRBD2 matches at 14 bases. There are 22 residues in the CDR3. Per the germline V gene, CDR1 is MGHRA and CDR2 is YSYEKL. The ends lost 0 bases at V and 2 bases at J; junction bases unmatched: 18. CDR3 in DNA: TGCGCCAGCAGCCAAGATCCGGAAGTTAGGGGACTAGCGGGAGAAACCACCTACGAGCAGTACTTC. This encodes CASSQDPEVRGLAGETTYEQYF.

The gene calls are TRBV7-2 and TRBJ2-5, with 13 bases lining up with TRBD2. The CDR3 extends over 15 amino acids. After removal of 5 bases from V and 5 bases from J, the junction contained 5 bases not matched to a gene. Per germline, CDR1 SGHTA and CDR2 FQGNSA. Here the CDR3 reads CASSTQLAGGETQYF. DNA of the CDR3: TGTGCCAGCAGCACTCAACTAGCGGGAGGGGAGACCCAGTACTTC.

The J gene is TRBJ2-7, the V gene TRBV27; 8 positions agree with TRBD1. The CDR3 contains 15 residues. V lost 2 bases and J lost 2; bases outside the gene matches: 5. Germline CDR1 MNHEY, CDR2 SMNVEV (reference sequence). CDR3 amino acids: CASSLMWTGPYEQYF. The DNA for the CDR3 is TGTGCCAGCAGTTTAATGTGGACAGGGCCCTACGAGCAGTACTTC.

This clonotype was recorded at least ten times. The chain combines TRBV2 with TRBJ2-3; no clear D gene. CDR1 is SNHLY and CDR2 is FYNNEI in the germline V gene. The CDR3 totals 11 residues. Trimming shortened V by 7 bases and J by 6 bases, and 8 bases separated the two germline ends. CDR3 in amino acids: CASILADTQYF. CDR3 nucleotide sequence: TGTGCCAGCATCTTGGCTGATACGCAGTATTTT.

This clonotype was seen at least ten times. This chain connects TRBV6-1 to TRBJ2-5; 7 bases are a match to TRBD2. The CDR3 totals 16 residues. The germline V gene has CDR1 MNHNS and CDR2 SASEGT. The junction had 12 bases not matched to a gene; V was cut back by 6 bases and J by 2 bases. The CDR3 loop reads CASSPQALAQQETQYF. CDR3 coding DNA: TGTGCCAGCAGCCCTCAAGCACTAGCGCAACAAGAGACCCAGTACTTC.

This clonotype was picked up a small number of times. This chain links TRBV20-1 with TRBJ2-3; 10 nucleotides match TRBD2. With V trimmed by 6 bases and J by 4 bases, 10 bases remained unmatched. The germline CDR1 and CDR2 sequences are DFQATT and SNEGSKA (reference sequence). The CDR3 has 15 amino acids. Here the CDR3 DNA reads TGCAGTGCGGGAGAGAGCGGGAGGGTGGCAGATACGCAGTATTTT. It yields the protein CSAGESGRVADTQYF.

About this clonotype itself: This may be a read error, as it is one base from a much larger clone. V gene TRBV5-5 combines with J gene TRBJ2-1, with D perhaps given as TRBD1 or TRBD2 (6 bases each). The CDR3 covers 15 residues. The V end lost 5 bases, the J end lost 4 bases, and 16 bases lay between the germline ends. Germline V CDR1 and CDR2: SGHKS, YYEKEE (reference sequence). The CDR3 DNA reads as TGTGCCAGCAGGCAAGGACCGGGGGCATACAATGAGCAGTTCTTC. As protein: CASRQGPGAYNEQFF.

The V and J genes are TRBV27 and TRBJ1-1; 7 bases are shared with TRBD1. The CDR3 loop spans 15 amino acids. The junction had 10 bases not matched to a gene; V was cut back by 3 bases and J by 6 bases. Germline CDR1 is MNHEY and CDR2 is SMNVEV (reference sequence). The CDR3 loop is CASSFGSQGVSEAFF. Here the CDR3 DNA reads TGTGCCAGCAGTTTTGGGTCGCAGGGGGTATCTGAAGCTTTCTTT.

This clonotype was found many times. The chain couples TRBV10-3 to TRBJ2-1; maybe TRBD2 (6 bases). This CDR3 has 14 residues. V lost 3 bases to trimming and J lost 4 bases, with 10 bases between them. CDR1 and CDR2 (germline): ENHRY, SYGVKD. The CDR3 DNA reads as TGTGCCATCAGTGATCGTAGCGGTTACAATGAGCAGTTCTTC. Residues: CAISDRSGYNEQFF.

This clonotype has at least ten counts. The gene calls are TRBV5-1 and TRBJ2-1; D gene ambiguous. Trimming pared 1 base from V and 4 bases from J, leaving 9 bases between. Per the germline V gene, CDR1 is SGHRS and CDR2 is YFSETQ. The CDR3 has 14 amino acids. This chain's CDR3 is CASSLSEPYNEQFF. CDR3 sequence (DNA): TGCGCCAGCAGCTTGTCAGAACCATACAATGAGCAGTTCTTC.

This clonotype was seen repeatedly, ten times or more. V and J are TRBV7-9 and TRBJ2-7; D unclear. Deletions cut 5 bases from V and 2 bases from J, with 10 bases between. The germline V gene encodes CDR1 SEHNR and CDR2 FQNEAQ (reference sequence). The CDR3 has 13 amino acids. The CDR3 reads CASSGRGAYEQYF. CDR3 bases: TGTGCCAGCAGCGGCCGTGGGGCCTACGAGCAGTACTTC.